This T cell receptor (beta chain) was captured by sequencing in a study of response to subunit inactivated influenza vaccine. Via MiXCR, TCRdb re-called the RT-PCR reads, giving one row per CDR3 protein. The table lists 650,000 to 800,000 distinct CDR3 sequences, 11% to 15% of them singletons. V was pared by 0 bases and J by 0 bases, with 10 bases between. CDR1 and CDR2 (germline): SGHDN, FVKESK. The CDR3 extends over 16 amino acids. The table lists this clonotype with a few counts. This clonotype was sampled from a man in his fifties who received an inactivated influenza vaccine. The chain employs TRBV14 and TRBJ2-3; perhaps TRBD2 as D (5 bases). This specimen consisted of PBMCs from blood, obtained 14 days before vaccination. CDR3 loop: CASSQDLKRSTDTQYF. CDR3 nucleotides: TGTGCCAGCAGCCAAGATTTGAAGCGGAGCACAGATACGCAGTATTTT.